This T cell receptor (beta chain) was sequenced in a study of blood T cell repertoires in COVID-19. At the level of the study: The analysed material was cDNA or gDNA that came from T cells, B-cell-depleted T cells, or PBMCs.

The germline CDR1 and CDR2 sequences are SGHRS and YFSETQ. The length of the CDR3 is 13 residues. With 0 bases removed from V and 2 bases from J, the gap between germline ends came to 5 bases. On this clone: Distinct nucleotide sequences in the sample also encode this CDR3.

Sequencing used immunoSEQ multiplex PCR; TCRdb keeps in-frame clones, though not all of them. The sample has 130,000 to 150,000 clones, about four fifths seen once. The TCR originated in an elderly woman with acute or convalescent COVID-19. The rearrangement joins TRBV5-1 to TRBJ1-2; D is unclear. The sample taken for sequencing was peripheral blood. The CDR3 DNA sequence: TGCGCCAGCAGCTTGGCAGAAAACTATGGCTACACCTTC. It is translated as CASSLAENYGYTF.